This T cell receptor (beta chain) is from a study of shared clonotypes between healthy human individuals. The germline V and J ends were trimmed by 5 bases and 6 bases, with 17 bases remaining between them. This CDR3 contains 15 residues. The V gene's germline CDR1 is SEHNR and CDR2 FQNEAQ (reference sequence). Assay used: immunoSEQ multiplex PCR; TCRdb lists only in-frame clones, some missing. The sample contains around 200,000 clones, approximately 62% of which appear only once. The specimen sequenced was memory CD4+ T cells sorted from blood. Subset meaning: CD45RA-negative fraction. The clonotype was recovered from a young man in good health. The V and J genes are TRBV7-9 and TRBJ2-1; D might be TRBD1 or TRBD2, each matching 5 bases. CDR3 DNA sequence: TGTGCCAGCAGCAGCCGGGGCAGCTCAAGCAATGAGCAGTTCTTC. Amino acid sequence: CASSSRGSSSNEQFF.